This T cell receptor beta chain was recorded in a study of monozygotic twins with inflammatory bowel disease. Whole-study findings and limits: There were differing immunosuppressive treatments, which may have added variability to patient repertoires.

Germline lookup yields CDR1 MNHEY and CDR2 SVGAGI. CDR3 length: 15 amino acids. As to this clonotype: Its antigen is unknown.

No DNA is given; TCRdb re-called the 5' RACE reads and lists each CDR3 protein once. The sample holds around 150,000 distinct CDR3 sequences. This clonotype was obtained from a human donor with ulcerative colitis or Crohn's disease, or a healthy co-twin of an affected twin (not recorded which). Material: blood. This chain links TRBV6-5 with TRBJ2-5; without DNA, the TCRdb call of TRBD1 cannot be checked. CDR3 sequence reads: CASTGPGQGLETQYF.